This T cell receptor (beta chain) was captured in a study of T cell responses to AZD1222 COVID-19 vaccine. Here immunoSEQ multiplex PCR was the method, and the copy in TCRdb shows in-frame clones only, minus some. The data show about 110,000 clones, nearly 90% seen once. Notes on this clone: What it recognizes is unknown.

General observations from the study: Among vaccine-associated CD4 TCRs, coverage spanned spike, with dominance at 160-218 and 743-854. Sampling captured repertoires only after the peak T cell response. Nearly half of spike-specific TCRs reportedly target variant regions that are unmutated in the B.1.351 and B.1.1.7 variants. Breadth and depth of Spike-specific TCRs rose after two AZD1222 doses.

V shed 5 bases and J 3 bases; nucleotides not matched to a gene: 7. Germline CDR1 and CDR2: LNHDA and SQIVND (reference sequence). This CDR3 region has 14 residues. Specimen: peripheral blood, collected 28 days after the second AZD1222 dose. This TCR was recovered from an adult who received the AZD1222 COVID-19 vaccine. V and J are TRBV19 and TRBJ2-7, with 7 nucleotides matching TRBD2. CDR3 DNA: TGTGCCAGTAGTTCGGGGGGAAATGGCTACGAGCAGTACTTC. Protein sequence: CASSSGGNGYEQYF.